The 15 T cell receptor beta chains below all came from one sample that was sequenced in a study of blood T cell repertoires in COVID-19. Assay: immunoSEQ multiplex PCR; the TCRdb copy retains only in-frame clones and omits some. This table holds around 320,000 clones, around 87% found once. Material for sequencing was peripheral blood. The receptors were sampled from a man aged 18 to 29 with active or convalescent COVID-19.

This clone came up a few times. This chain joins TRBV6-5 and TRBJ2-2; D is ambiguous. Germline CDR1 reads MNHEY; CDR2 reads SVGAGI. The CDR3 has 16 residues. V shed 2 bases and J shed 1 base, with 11 bases lying between them. The CDR3 protein is CASSYGLAVNTGELFF. In DNA form, the CDR3 reads TGTGCCAGCAGTTACGGTTTGGCAGTGAACACCGGGGAGCTGTTTTTT.

This clone turned up a few times. The V call is TRBV5-5, the J call TRBJ2-7, with TRBD1 matching over 10 bases. The CDR3 runs 15 residues. Per germline, CDR1 SGHKS and CDR2 YYEKEE (reference sequence). J was trimmed by 3 bases and V by 4 bases; bases with no gene match: 7. The DNA of the CDR3 is TGTGCCAGCAGCCGATCGGGACAGGGGAGCTACGAGCAGTACTTC. Translated, it gives CASSRSGQGSYEQYF. The full variable domain, its missing parts supplied by reference TRBV5-5 and TRBJ2-7, is DAGVTQSPTHLIKTRGQQVTLRCSPISGHKSVSWYQQVLGQGPQFIFQYYEKEERGRGNFPDRFSARQFPNYSSELNVNALLLGDSALYLCASSRSGQGSYEQYFGPGTRLTVT.

The V call is TRBV18, the J call TRBJ1-2, with 10 positions matching TRBD1. Germline V lookup: CDR1 KGHSH, CDR2 LQKENI. J gave up 3 bases and V 6 bases, and 4 bases lay outside the gene matches. The CDR3 length is 14 residues. The CDR3 DNA is TGTGCCAGCTCTTGGACAGGGGGAGACTATGGCTACACCTTC. The encoded protein is CASSWTGGDYGYTF.

This chain joins TRBV5-1 and TRBJ1-1; the D gene is possibly TRBD1 (5 bases). The germline V gene has CDR1 SGHRS and CDR2 YFSETQ. The V end lost 0 bases, the J end lost 0 bases, and 12 bases lay between the germline ends. CDR3 size: 16 residues. The CDR3: CASSLAAGTLNTEAFF. In nucleotides, the CDR3 is TGCGCCAGCAGCTTGGCCGCGGGGACTTTGAACACTGAAGCTTTCTTT.

The chain combines TRBV10-2 with TRBJ2-7; D call uncertain. V gave up 0 bases and J gave up 4 bases, with 4 bases separating them. CDR3 length: 12 residues. The V gene's germline CDR1 is WSHSY and CDR2 SAAADI. Written as DNA, the CDR3 is TGCGCCAGCAGTGAGTCCCCATACGAGCAGTACTTC. This sequence encodes CASSESPYEQYF.

This clone was seen just once. The chain uses TRBV6-1 and TRBJ2-3; the match to TRBD2 covers 11 bases. Germline V lookup: CDR1 MNHNS, CDR2 SASEGT. This CDR3 is built from 15 residues. The junction had 8 bases not matched to a gene; V was cut back by 1 base and J by 11 bases. The CDR3 DNA reads as TGTGCCAGCAGTGAAGAGGCTAGCGGGAGGCATGTGCAGTATTTT. The encoded protein is CASSEEASGRHVQYF.

This clone was seen a few times. The V and J genes are TRBV29-1 and TRBJ2-1; 9 bases are shared with TRBD1. Germline lookup yields CDR1 SQVTM and CDR2 ANQGSEA. The CDR3 runs 12 residues. V lost 6 bases, J lost 6 bases, and 3 bases stayed unmatched. The CDR3 DNA is TGCAGCGTCGACAGGGGGGTCAATGAGCAGTTCTTC. It encodes CSVDRGVNEQFF.

The chain combines TRBV6-2 or TRBV6-3 with TRBJ2-1; the match to TRBD2 covers 15 bases. Germline CDR1 and CDR2: MNHEY and SVGEGT. This CDR3 has 15 residues. After removal of 5 bases from V and 7 bases from J, the junction contained 3 bases not matched to a gene. In nucleotides, the CDR3 is TGTGCCAGCAGTCACGGGACTAGCGGGAGGAATGAGCAGTTCTTC. Translation gives CASSHGTSGRNEQFF.

The chain recombines TRBV27 with TRBJ2-7; 7 nucleotides align to TRBD1. J lost 2 bases, V lost 3 bases, and 4 bases had no gene match. Germline V gives CDR1 MNHEY, CDR2 SMNVEV (reference sequence). The CDR3 extends over 14 amino acids. CDR3 DNA: TGTGCCAGCAGTTTGCAGGGGGTGGCCTACGAGCAGTACTTC. This translates into CASSLQGVAYEQYF.

The chain joins TRBV3-1 (or the pseudogene TRBV3-2) to TRBJ2-3, with TRBD2 matching over 13 bases. Germline assignment: CDR1 LGHDT and CDR2 YNNKEL (reference sequence). Trimming removed 0 bases from V and 8 bases from J; junction bases left unmatched: 17. This CDR3 region has 20 residues. In DNA form, the CDR3 reads TGTGCCAGCAGCCAAGATGCACTAGCGGGGGGGCCCCTCAACTGGGTTACGCAGTATTTT. It translates to CASSQDALAGGPLNWVTQYF.

The chain combines TRBV6-5 with TRBJ2-5, with TRBD1 matching over 7 bases. Trimming took 0 bases from V and 3 from J; bases not matched to a gene: 4. The CDR3 consists of 15 residues. Germline CDR1 is MNHEY and CDR2 is SVGAGI. CDR3 loop: CASSYSYRGEETQYF. The CDR3 nucleotides are TGTGCCAGCAGTTACTCGTACAGGGGAGAAGAGACCCAGTACTTC.

This rearrangement joins TRBV11-3 to TRBJ1-4, with D perhaps TRBD1 (5 bases). CDR3 size: 16 residues. The V end lost 7 bases, the J end lost 0 bases, and 15 bases lay between the germline ends. Looked up from germline, CDR1 is SGHNT and CDR2 is YENEEA. CDR3 loop: CASNPRQGATNEKLFF. The CDR3 bases are TGTGCCAGCAACCCAAGGCAGGGTGCAACTAATGAAAAACTGTTTTTT.

This clone was detected a few times. The chain has TRBV11-1 and TRBJ2-3, with no clear D. Germline lookup yields CDR1 SGHAT and CDR2 FQDESV (reference sequence). CDR3 length: 13 residues. V was shortened by 3 bases and J by 2 bases, with 6 bases between the two germline ends. This chain's CDR3 is CASSFAVTDTQYF. The CDR3 nucleotides read TGTGCCAGCAGCTTCGCGGTCACAGATACGCAGTATTTT.

In DNA form, the CDR3 reads TGTGCCAGCACTGGGGCGGACACCGGGGAGCTGTTTTTT. Encoded protein: CASTGADTGELFF. This chain joins TRBV12-3 or TRBV12-4 and TRBJ2-2; the D gene is possibly TRBD1 (5 bases). This CDR3 has 13 amino acids. V was pared by 7 bases and J by 3 bases, with 9 bases between.

V is TRBV20-1 and J is TRBJ2-5; tentative D call: TRBD2 (5 bases). CDR3 length equals 11 residues. V gave up 1 base and J gave up 5 bases, with 5 bases separating them. Germline CDR1 is DFQATT and CDR2 is SNEGSKA (reference sequence). CDR3 protein: CSARVAETQYF. In DNA form, the CDR3 reads TGCAGTGCTAGAGTAGCGGAGACCCAGTACTTC.